This TCR beta chain is drawn from a study of blood T cell repertoires in COVID-19. Clones were sequenced by immunoSEQ multiplex PCR, and TCRdb holds only the in-frame ones, with some missing. The profile shows around 170,000 clones, more than 80% of them singletons. Germline trimming cut 7 bases from V and 6 bases from J; bases unmatched to any gene: 6. CDR1 and CDR2 (germline): MNHEY, SMNVEV (reference sequence). The CDR3 runs to 13 residues. Material for sequencing was PBMCs or T cells enriched from blood (not recorded which). This chain connects TRBV27 to TRBJ1-1; 9 nucleotides align to TRBD1. This clonotype was obtained from a middle-aged man who had recovered from COVID-19. DNA of the CDR3: TGTGCCAGCAATACAGGGGGCGCGCCTGAAGCTTTCTTT. Protein product: CASNTGGAPEAFF.